One sample yielded the 30 T cell receptor beta chains listed below, sequenced in a study of cytomegalovirus exposure and HLA in healthy donors. PCR primers comprised 60 Vbeta and 13 Jbeta primers. Sequencing used immunoSEQ multiplex PCR; TCRdb keeps in-frame clones, though not all of them. In the table there are 100,000 to 150,000 clones, around 81% of which are singletons. Sequenced input: PBMCs. Source of these receptors: a woman in her thirties or forties in good health and CMV-seronegative.

This clone was counted only a few times. V and J are TRBV11-1 and TRBJ2-7; the D is unclear. The CDR3 loop spans 12 amino acids. Per germline, CDR1 SGHAT and CDR2 FQDESV (reference sequence). V shed 1 base and J shed 7 bases, with 8 bases lying between them. The CDR3 DNA sequence: TGTGCCAGCAGCTTAGACACGGGTGAGCAGTACTTC. It encodes CASSLDTGEQYF.

The chain couples TRBV19 to TRBJ1-1; the D gene is possibly TRBD1 (5 bases). V was clipped by 1 base and J by 3 bases, with 9 bases between them. The germline V gene has CDR1 LNHDA and CDR2 SQIVND (reference sequence). The CDR3 loop spans 14 amino acids. This CDR3 is CASSIVRGYTEAFF. The CDR3 DNA sequence: TGTGCCAGTAGTATAGTACGGGGGTACACTGAAGCTTTCTTT. Supplemented by reference TRBV19 and TRBJ1-1, the full variable domain reads DGGITQSPKYLFRKEGQNVTLSCEQNLNHDAMYWYRQDPGQGLRLIYYSQIVNDFQKGDIAEGYSVSREKKESFPLTVTSAQKNPTAFYLCASSIVRGYTEAFFGQGTRLTVV.

The V gene is TRBV18, the J gene TRBJ1-2; 7 nucleotides match TRBD1. Trimming at V came to 2 bases and at J to 6 bases, leaving 0 bases not matched to a gene. CDR3 length: 12 residues. The germline gives CDR1 KGHSH, CDR2 LQKENI. The CDR3 protein is CASSPTGDGYTF. The CDR3 DNA reads TGTGCCAGCTCACCAACAGGGGATGGCTACACCTTC.

J is TRBJ1-1 and V is TRBV2; D unclear. Germline lookup yields CDR1 SNHLY and CDR2 FYNNEI. The CDR3 length is 14 residues. V was pared by 6 bases and J by 0 bases, with 11 bases between. This CDR3 reads CASSLRTLNTEAFF. For the CDR3, the DNA is TGTGCCAGCAGCCTCAGAACCCTGAACACTGAAGCTTTCTTT. Variable domain in full (rest from reference TRBV2 and TRBJ1-1): EPEVTQTPSHQVTQMGQEVILRCVPISNHLYFYWYRQILGQKVEFLVSFYNNEISEKSEIFDDQFSVERPDGSNFTLKIRSTKLEDSAMYFCASSLRTLNTEAFFGQGTRLTVV.

Worth noting for this clone: A junction end diverges from the germline sequence, so it may reflect a read error. V is TRBV7-9 and J is TRBJ2-1; D may be TRBD1 (6 bases). In germline, CDR1 is SEHNR, CDR2 FQNEAQ (reference sequence). The CDR3 spans 12 residues. CDR3 nucleotides: TGTTCCAGCAGCCAGGACAGTAATGAGCAGTTCTTC. Protein: CSSSQDSNEQFF.

This chain joins TRBV7-3 and TRBJ2-2, with no clear D. V lost 4 bases and J lost 2, with 5 bases in between. The CDR3 spans 13 residues. Germline V gene lookup returns CDR1 SGHTA and CDR2 FQGTGA. For the CDR3, the DNA is TGTGCCAGCAGCTCAGAAAACACCGGGGAGCTGTTTTTT. This codes for CASSSENTGELFF.

This clone was seen more than once but under ten times. The sample holds other DNA sequences that translate to the same CDR3. The rearrangement links TRBV5-8 to TRBJ1-1; TRBD1 aligns across 8 bases. Germline trimming cut 4 bases from V and 4 bases from J; bases unmatched to any gene: 9. The CDR3 loop spans 15 amino acids. Germline V gene data show CDR1 as SGHTS and CDR2 as YDEGEE. CDR3 sequence (DNA): TGTGCCAGCAGCCGGCGGCAGGGGGCCGGCACTGAAGCTTTCTTT. It encodes CASSRRQGAGTEAFF.

This clone showed up just once. The chain carries TRBV25-1 and TRBJ2-3, with D uncertain. The CDR3 extends over 13 amino acids. The V end lost 2 bases, the J end lost 6 bases, and 9 bases lay between the germline ends. The V gene's germline CDR1 is MGHDK and CDR2 SYGVNS. CDR3 residues: CASSEAPVDTQYF. The CDR3 bases are TGTGCCAGCAGTGAAGCCCCGGTTGATACGCAGTATTTT.

This clone has only a few counts. At one of its ends the junction is not consistent with the germline gene, which may arise from a read error. V is TRBV7-9 and J is TRBJ2-5, with 10 bases lining up with TRBD2. This CDR3 has 14 residues. Germline V gene lookup returns CDR1 SEHNR and CDR2 FQNEAQ (reference sequence). CDR3 in amino acids: CSSSIAGGQETQYF. CDR3 coding DNA: TGTTCCAGCAGCATAGCGGGGGGCCAAGAGACCCAGTACTTC. Filled out from reference TRBV7-9 and TRBJ2-5, the complete variable domain reads DTGVSQNPRHKITKRGQNVTFRCDPISEHNRLYWYRQTLGQGPEFLTYFQNEAQLEKSRLLSDRFSAERPKGSFSTLEIQRTEQGDSAMYLCSSSIAGGQETQYFGPGTRLLVL.

The V and J genes are TRBV7-3 and TRBJ2-3; TRBD2 matches 9 bases. The CDR3 spans 14 residues. Germline V gives CDR1 SGHTA, CDR2 FQGTGA. After removal of 3 bases from V and 6 bases from J, the junction contained 4 bases not matched to a gene. The CDR3 reads CASSFGGGDDTQYF. The CDR3 DNA follows: TGTGCCAGCAGCTTTGGCGGGGGGGACGATACGCAGTATTTT. Drawing the rest from reference TRBV7-3 and TRBJ2-3, the complete variable domain is GAGVSQTPSNKVTEKGKYVELRCDPISGHTALYWYRQSLGQGPEFLIYFQGTGAADDSGLPNDRFFAVRPEGSVSTLKIQRTERGDSAVYLCASSFGGGDDTQYFGPGTRLTVL.

V gene TRBV5-1 combines with J gene TRBJ2-7; maybe TRBD1 (6 bases). Germline V gene data show CDR1 as SGHRS and CDR2 as YFSETQ. Trimming took off 4 bases at V and 0 bases at J, with 17 bases between the two ends. The CDR3 has 16 residues. DNA for the CDR3: TGCGCCAGCAGCGCACCAGGGGTCATAAGCTCCTACGAGCAGTACTTC. Its protein is CASSAPGVISSYEQYF.

The chain is built from TRBV9 and TRBJ2-1; 12 bases match TRBD2. The trim removed 0 bases at V and 9 bases at J, leaving 7 bases unmatched. CDR3 size: 16 residues. Germline loops: CDR1 SGDLS, CDR2 YYNGEE. CDR3 sequence reads: CASSVETSGSDGEQFF. CDR3 coding DNA: TGTGCCAGCAGCGTAGAGACTAGCGGGAGTGACGGTGAGCAGTTCTTC.

The chain combines TRBV9 with TRBJ1-6; TRBD1 aligns across 8 bases. There are 14 residues in the CDR3. CDR1 is SGDLS and CDR2 is YYNGEE in the germline V gene. Germline trimming cut 4 bases from V and 7 bases from J; bases unmatched to any gene: 4. The CDR3 is CASSFDRGNSPLHF. CDR3 bases: TGTGCCAGCAGCTTCGACAGGGGAAATTCACCCCTCCACTTT.

This sequence joins TRBV4-3 and TRBJ1-2, with 8 bases matching TRBD1. The CDR3 runs 15 residues. CDR1 and CDR2 from the germline V gene are LGHNA and YSLEER. Unmatched junction bases numbered 4, after V lost 1 base and J lost 3 bases. CDR3 region: CASSQVAGGDYGYTF. CDR3 coding DNA: TGCGCCAGCAGCCAAGTGGCAGGGGGCGACTATGGCTACACCTTC.

This clone was counted only a few times. The V gene is TRBV27, the J gene TRBJ2-7; 9 bases align to TRBD1. This CDR3 region has 17 residues. Germline V gene data show CDR1 as MNHEY and CDR2 as SMNVEV (reference sequence). V dropped 2 bases and J dropped 4; count of bases not matched to a gene: 12. CDR3 protein: CASSLNPLQGASYEQYF. The DNA for the CDR3 is TGTGCCAGCAGTTTAAATCCACTACAGGGGGCATCTTACGAGCAGTACTTC.

The chain has TRBV5-6 and TRBJ2-3, with TRBD2 as a possible D gene (6 bases). Trimming removed 0 bases from V and 0 bases from J, with 11 bases in between. CDR1 SGHDT and CDR2 YYEEEE come from the germline V gene. This CDR3 is built from 16 residues. The CDR3 loop reads CASSLVAGRSTDTQYF. As DNA, the CDR3 is TGTGCCAGCAGCTTGGTGGCGGGGCGGAGCACAGATACGCAGTATTTT.

Only a few counts were recorded for this clone. The V gene is TRBV13, the J gene TRBJ2-3; 8 nucleotides align to TRBD2. The germline CDR1 and CDR2 sequences are PRHDT and FYEKMQ (reference sequence). The CDR3 sequence is 17 residues long. V dropped 6 bases and J dropped 1; count of bases not matched to a gene: 12. CDR3 in DNA: TGTGCCAGCAGTTTACAGAGCGGGAGCAAAGGCACAGATACGCAGTATTTT. Its protein product is CASSLQSGSKGTDTQYF.

This sequence joins TRBV11-2 and TRBJ2-5; 9 bases match TRBD1. After removal of 3 bases from V and 2 bases from J, the junction contained 7 bases not matched to a gene. The germline CDR1 and CDR2 sequences are SGHAT and FQNNGV. The length of the CDR3 is 16 residues. The CDR3 DNA follows: TGTGCCAGCAGCTTGGGTGGACAGGGGAAACAAGAGACCCAGTACTTC. Translation: CASSLGGQGKQETQYF.

The rearrangement uses TRBV30 and TRBJ2-5, with D perhaps matching TRBD2 (6 bases). The CDR3 extends over 12 amino acids. Trimming took 0 bases from V and 5 from J, leaving 7 bases between them. Germline CDR1 GTSNPN, CDR2 SVGIG (reference sequence). The CDR3 bases are TGTGCCTGGAGTGTCCGGGAGGAGACCCAGTACTTC. Translating it yields CAWSVREETQYF. Full variable domain (missing parts from reference TRBV30 and TRBJ2-5): SQTIHQWPATLVQPVGSPLSLECTVEGTSNPNLYWYRQAAGRGLQLLFYSVGIGQISSEVPQNLSASRPQDRQFILSSKKLLLSDSGFYLCAWSVREETQYFGPGTRLLVL.

This sequence joins TRBV5-1 and TRBJ2-7; TRBD2 aligns across 13 bases. CDR3 size: 15 residues. With V trimmed by 5 bases and J by 0 bases, 2 bases remained unmatched. The germline V gene encodes CDR1 SGHRS and CDR2 YFSETQ. The CDR3 bases are TGCGCCAGCAGAACTAGCGGGGGGGCCTCCTACGAGCAGTACTTC. Its translation: CASRTSGGASYEQYF.

The chain joins TRBV2 to TRBJ1-6; 7 bases align to TRBD1. V lost 1 base, J lost 9 bases, and 6 bases stayed unmatched. CDR1 and CDR2 from the germline V gene are SNHLY and FYNNEI. The CDR3 extends over 15 amino acids. The CDR3 sequence: CASSEVTGYASPLHF. CDR3 in DNA: TGTGCCAGCAGTGAAGTGACAGGGTACGCTTCACCCCTCCACTTT.

V usage is TRBV6-5 and J usage is TRBJ2-3, with D unresolved. The CDR3 totals 13 residues. Germline V lookup: CDR1 MNHEY, CDR2 SVGAGI. The V end lost 2 bases, the J end lost 5 bases, and 8 bases lay between the germline ends. The CDR3, as DNA: TGTGCCAGCAGTTACAATAATAGAGATACGCAGTATTTT. This sequence encodes CASSYNNRDTQYF.

The gene calls are TRBV7-2 and TRBJ2-7, with 7 bases aligning to TRBD2. The length of the CDR3 is 15 residues. After removal of 7 bases from V and 8 bases from J, the junction contained 17 bases not matched to a gene. Germline V gene data show CDR1 as SGHTA and CDR2 as FQGNSA. The CDR3 here is CASNPRGAGPFQQYF. CDR3 DNA sequence: TGTGCCAGCAACCCCCGGGGAGCGGGACCTTTTCAGCAGTACTTC. The full variable domain, in which reference TRBV7-2 and TRBJ2-7 provide the parts outside the CDR3, is GAGVSQSPSNKVTEKGKDVELRCDPISGHTALYWYRQSLGQGLEFLIYFQGNSAPDKSGLPSDRFSAERTGGSVSTLTIQRTQQEDSAVYLCASNPRGAGPFQQYFGPGTRLTVT.

The gene calls are TRBV7-2 and TRBJ2-1; D may be TRBD2 (6 bases). Germline lookup yields CDR1 SGHTA and CDR2 FQGNSA. V shed 3 bases and J shed 9 bases, with 18 bases lying between them. The CDR3 totals 15 residues. CDR3 amino acids: CASSFLVYSSAEQFF. DNA for the CDR3: TGTGCCAGCAGCTTCCTCGTTTACTCTAGCGCTGAGCAGTTCTTC.

This clone turned up a few times. CDR3 residues: CASSLYLTGTMNTEAFF. CDR3 nucleotides: TGTGCCAGCAGTTTATACCTCACAGGAACCATGAACACTGAAGCTTTCTTT. The J gene is TRBJ1-1, the V gene TRBV11-1; D is perhaps TRBD1 (5 bases). This CDR3 contains 17 residues. Looked up from germline, CDR1 is SGHAT and CDR2 is FQDESV (reference sequence). V lost 6 bases to trimming and J lost 0 bases, with 20 bases between them.

This rearrangement joins TRBV9 to TRBJ2-2; 11 bases fit TRBD2. CDR1 and CDR2 from the germline V gene are SGDLS and YYNGEE. Trimming removed 0 bases from V and 7 bases from J; junction bases left unmatched: 8. The CDR3 has 17 amino acids. CDR3 DNA: TGTGCCAGCAGCGTAGGCGTACTAGCGGGAGTTGGCGGGGAGCTGTTTTTT. It specifies CASSVGVLAGVGGELFF. Variable domain in full (rest from reference TRBV9 and TRBJ2-2): DSGVTQTPKHLITATGQRVTLRCSPRSGDLSVYWYQQSLDQGLQFLIQYYNGEERAKGNILERFSAQQFPDLHSELNLSSLELGDSALYFCASSVGVLAGVGGELFFGEGSRLTVL.

This clone was recorded at least ten times. The J gene is TRBJ1-6, the V gene TRBV14, with 7 bases fitting TRBD1. The germline gives CDR1 SGHDN, CDR2 FVKESK. Trimming removed 0 bases from V and 6 bases from J; junction bases left unmatched: 5. The CDR3 runs to 16 residues. CDR3 sequence (DNA): TGTGCCAGCAGCCAAGAGCGTAGGACAGGTAATTCACCCCTCCACTTT. This sequence encodes CASSQERRTGNSPLHF. Full variable domain (outside the CDR3, taken from reference TRBV14 and TRBJ1-6): EAGVTQFPSHSVIEKGQTVTLRCDPISGHDNLYWYRRVMGKEIKFLLHFVKESKQDESGMPNNRFLAERTGGTYSTLKVQPAELEDSGVYFCASSQERRTGNSPLHFGNGTRLTVT.

The chain uses TRBV5-1 and TRBJ2-3; 8 bases line up with TRBD2. CDR3 length equals 15 residues. Germline CDR1 reads SGHRS; CDR2 reads YFSETQ. V was clipped by 0 bases and J by 1 base; unmatched bases: 1. DNA for the CDR3: TGCGCCAGCAGCTTGGGGACTAGCCGCACAGATACGCAGTATTTT. Residues: CASSLGTSRTDTQYF.

This clone has more than one count but fewer than ten. This chain joins TRBV10-2 and TRBJ2-5; 9 nucleotides agree with TRBD1. The CDR3 extends over 13 amino acids. CDR1 is WSHSY and CDR2 is SAAADI in the germline V gene. Trimming took 4 bases from V and 4 from J; bases not matched to a gene: 1. The CDR3 loop reads CASSGDRVETQYF. DNA of the CDR3: TGCGCCAGCAGTGGGGACAGGGTAGAGACCCAGTACTTC.

V gene TRBV5-1 combines with J gene TRBJ1-2; 8 bases line up with TRBD1. This CDR3 has 14 residues. Germline V gives CDR1 SGHRS, CDR2 YFSETQ. J lost 3 bases, V lost 4 bases, and 5 bases had no gene match. The CDR3 is CASSPGDRHYGYTF. For the CDR3, the DNA is TGCGCCAGCAGCCCTGGGGACAGGCACTATGGCTACACCTTC.